The rows below give T cell receptor beta chains drawn from one sample of a study of cytomegalovirus exposure and HLA in healthy donors. Assay used: immunoSEQ multiplex PCR; TCRdb lists only in-frame clones, some missing. The sample records tens of thousands of clones, approximately 71% being singletons. The sample consisted of PBMCs. The receptors derive from a man aged 40-49 years in good health and CMV-seropositive. Both conserved end residues are trimmed from each CDR3. A D gene is named only where the DNA matches it firmly.

V gene	J gene	D gene	CDR3 protein
TRBV6-5	TRBJ2-2	TRBD2	ASSYSSGGSTGELF
TRBV30	TRBJ1-4	NA	AWSFAPAGRGRFEKLF
TRBV5-1	TRBJ2-1	TRBD2	ASSLILAGDYNEQF
TRBV19	TRBJ1-1	TRBD1	ASRTGEDVNTEAF
TRBV7-9	TRBJ1-4	NA	ASSTSISLAANEKLF
TRBV30	TRBJ1-4	TRBD1	AWSVRSGDSNEKLF
TRBV7-2	TRBJ2-7	TRBD1	ASSRDRFSYEQY
TRBV2	TRBJ1-3	NA	ASSGQGNTIY
TRBV2	TRBJ1-6	TRBD1	ARGRDRASTSGNSPLH
TRBV7-2	TRBJ2-3	NA	ASSLSGLDTQY
TRBV4-3	TRBJ1-4	TRBD1	ASSQGDRGKNEKLF
TRBV5-6	TRBJ2-7	NA	ASNRGQSTYEQY
TRBV18	TRBJ1-4	NA	ASSSGHNEKLF
TRBV28	TRBJ2-3	TRBD2	ASSSGTSGGTDTQY
TRBV7-9	TRBJ1-6	TRBD1	ASSPGTAGSPLH
TRBV7-3	TRBJ2-3	NA	ASSPSGGATQQY
TRBV7-3	TRBJ2-2	NA	ASSLAPLTSGQTFTGELF
TRBV7-9	TRBJ1-2	NA	ASRRTRGQNSANYGYT
TRBV25-1	TRBJ1-3	NA	ASSEYQFSGNTIY
TRBV13	TRBJ1-1	NA	ASMRGNTEAF
TRBV7-2	TRBJ2-7	TRBD1	ASSPFPGQGADEQY
TRBV27	TRBJ1-1	NA	ASSAQDNDLGTEAF
TRBV7-7	TRBJ1-3	NA	ASSLDNSGNTIY
TRBV9	TRBJ2-7	TRBD2	ASSARGAGAIYEQY
TRBV10-3	TRBJ1-4	NA	AISGIEGYEKLF
TRBV5-1	TRBJ2-7	NA	ASSLVVGRTSDWY
TRBV5-1	TRBJ2-6	TRBD1	ASSQGQPTSGANVLT
TRBV6-1	TRBJ2-7	TRBD2	ASSPGSGGVREQY
TRBV30	TRBJ1-4	NA	AWKGGRHEKLF
TRBV5-6	TRBJ1-2	NA	ASSLTGDLRGYT
TRBV7-2	TRBJ1-1	NA	ASSLTGEDTEAF
TRBV6-5	TRBJ2-7	NA	ASSSTDFPYYEQY
TRBV14	TRBJ2-1	TRBD2	ASSSPGLAINEQF
TRBV5-1	TRBJ2-3	TRBD2	ASSLGSGGVRVTDTQY
TRBV7-8	TRBJ2-7	TRBD1	ASSLIQGENYEQY
TRBV6-1	TRBJ1-1	TRBD1	AGQRTGDEAF
TRBV10-3	TRBJ1-2	NA	AISEPSADRGTGYT
TRBV20-1	TRBJ1-1	NA	SARTDTEAF
TRBV5-1	TRBJ2-2	NA	ASSLRSANTGELF
TRBV7-2	TRBJ2-3	TRBD2	ASSFIGAGGDTDTQY
TRBV5-6	TRBJ2-1	TRBD1	ASSFGTGAYNEQF
TRBV7-9	TRBJ2-2	NA	ASRDTANTGELF
TRBV11-3	TRBJ2-2	TRBD2	ASSPRPGGGGELF
TRBV2	TRBJ2-7	TRBD1	ASSVGQGKVYEQY
TRBV30	TRBJ2-7	TRBD1	AWSSGTGVSYEQY
TRBV10-3	TRBJ1-1	TRBD1	AISGDRDTEAF
TRBV7-9	TRBJ2-5	TRBD1	ASSSPTSTGKETQY
TRBV7-2	TRBJ2-3	TRBD1	ASSRQGSDTQY
TRBV18	TRBJ2-3	TRBD1	ASSTRQGGKDTQY
TRBV11-2	TRBJ2-7	TRBD1	ASSRWDRTYEQY
TRBV7-6	TRBJ2-2	NA	ASKPTTSTGELF